This TCR beta chain was captured by sequencing in a study of lymphopenia after photon versus proton radiotherapy. Study results and limitations: Under photons, naive T cells and diversity fell while effector/memory populations rose. Post-nadir diversity loss with photons came from oligoclonal expansion, particularly CD8+ Temra cells.

Repertoires were generated with immunoSEQ multiplex PCR, while TCRdb's copy carries only in-frame clones and drops some. The sample holds some 29,000 clones, around 85% seen once. Looked up from germline, CDR1 is SEHNR and CDR2 is FQNEAQ (reference sequence). This CDR3 comprises 15 residues. Trimming stripped 4 bases from V and 4 bases from J, with 16 bases between. This clone was seen once. Its specificity is not known. This clonotype was obtained from a man aged 50 to 59 with gastric cancer. This chain connects TRBV7-9 to TRBJ1-2; TRBD1 might be the D (6 bases). This sample comprised peripheral blood, obtained from a patient treated with photon-based radiotherapy. Here the CDR3 reads CASSSIGTTLYGYTF. For the CDR3, the DNA is TGTGCCAGCAGCTCCATCGGGACAACTCTCTATGGCTACACCTTC.